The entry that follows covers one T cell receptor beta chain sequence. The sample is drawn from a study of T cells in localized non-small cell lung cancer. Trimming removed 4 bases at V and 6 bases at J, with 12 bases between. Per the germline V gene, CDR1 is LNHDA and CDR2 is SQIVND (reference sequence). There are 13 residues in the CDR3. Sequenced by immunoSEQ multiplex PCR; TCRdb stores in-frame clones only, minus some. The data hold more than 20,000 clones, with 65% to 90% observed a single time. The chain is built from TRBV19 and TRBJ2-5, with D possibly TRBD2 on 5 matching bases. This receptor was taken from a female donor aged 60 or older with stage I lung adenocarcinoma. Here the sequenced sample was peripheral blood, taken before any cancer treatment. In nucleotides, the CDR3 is TGTGCCAGTAGTAGCGGGTTAGGAAAGACCCAGTACTTC. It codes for CASSSGLGKTQYF.